This T cell receptor beta chain appears in the sequencing data of a study of beta chain features in type 1 diabetes. Comments on this clone: The antigen is undetermined.

Study-wide results and limits: Compared to healthy donors, patients appeared to have naive, central memory and Treg TCRB repertoires that were more alike. An over-representation of cells with high TCR expression could result from cDNA sequencing.

This CDR3 is built from 14 residues. Germline V lookup: CDR1 SGHVS, CDR2 FNYEAQ. Deletions cut 2 bases from V and 6 bases from J, with 12 bases between. The authors reverse transcribed all of the isolated RNA, so sequencing captured expressed TCRB transcripts. Naive, central memory and regulatory T cell samples yielded about 3.57 million reads on average. Profiled with immunoSEQ multiplex PCR; TCRdb holds only in-frame clones, not every one. In the table there are about 240,000 clones, 27% of which are singletons. Sequenced input: central memory CD4+ T cells from blood. The chain carries TRBV7-6 and TRBJ2-3; D is possibly TRBD2 (7 bases). This clonotype was sampled from a man aged 25 to 45 in good health. In nucleotides, the CDR3 is TGTGCCAGCAGCTTATCAGGGGAGGGGGATACGCAGTATTTT. This translates into CASSLSGEGDTQYF.